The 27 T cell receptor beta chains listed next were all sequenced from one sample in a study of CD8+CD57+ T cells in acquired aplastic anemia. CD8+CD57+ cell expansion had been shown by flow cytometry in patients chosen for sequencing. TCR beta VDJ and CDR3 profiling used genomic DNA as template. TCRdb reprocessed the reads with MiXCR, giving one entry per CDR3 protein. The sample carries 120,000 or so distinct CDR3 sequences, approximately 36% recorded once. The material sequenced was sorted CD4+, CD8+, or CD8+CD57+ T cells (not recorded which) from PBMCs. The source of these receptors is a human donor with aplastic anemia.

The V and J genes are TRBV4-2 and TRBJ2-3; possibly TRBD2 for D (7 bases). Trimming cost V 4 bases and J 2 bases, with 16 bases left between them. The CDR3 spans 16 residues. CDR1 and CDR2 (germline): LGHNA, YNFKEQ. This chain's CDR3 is CASSPIRGGDTDTQYF. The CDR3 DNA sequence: TGTGCCAGCAGCCCGATAAGAGGGGGGGACACAGATACGCAGTATTTT.

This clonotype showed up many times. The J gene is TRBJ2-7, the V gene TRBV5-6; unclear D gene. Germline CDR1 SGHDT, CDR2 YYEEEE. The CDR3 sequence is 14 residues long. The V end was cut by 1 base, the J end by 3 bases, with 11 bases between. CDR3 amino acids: CASSLSEKIYEQYV. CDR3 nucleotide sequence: TGTGCCAGCAGCTTGAGCGAGAAGATCTACGAGCAGTACGTC.

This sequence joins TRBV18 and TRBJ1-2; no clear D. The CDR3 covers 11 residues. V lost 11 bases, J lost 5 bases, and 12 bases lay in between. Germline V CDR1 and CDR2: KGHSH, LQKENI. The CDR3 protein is CAHPVQYGYTF. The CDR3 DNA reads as TGTGCCCACCCGGTCCAATATGGCTACACCTTC. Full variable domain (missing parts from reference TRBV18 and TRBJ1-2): NAGVMQNPRHLVRRRGQEARLRCSPMKGHSHVYWYRQLPEEGLKFMVYLQKENIIDESGMPKERFSAEFPKEGPSILRIQQVVRGDSAAYFCAHPVQYGYTFGSGTRLTVV.

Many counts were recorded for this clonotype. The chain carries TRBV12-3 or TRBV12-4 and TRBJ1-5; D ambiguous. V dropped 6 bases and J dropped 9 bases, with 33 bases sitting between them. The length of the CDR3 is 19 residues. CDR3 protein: CASSLQPPLGYPSEWPQHF. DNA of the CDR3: TGTGCCAGCAGCCTGCAACCCCCCTTAGGGTACCCCAGTGAGTGGCCCCAGCATTTT.

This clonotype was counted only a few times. CDR3 sequence reads: CASSPPSRRSSYEQYF. The CDR3 DNA sequence: TGTGCCAGCTCACCACCATCCAGGAGAAGCTCCTACGAGCAGTACTTC. The V and J genes are TRBV18 and TRBJ2-7, with no clear D. The CDR3 is 16 amino acids. Between the trimmed V and J ends, which lost 0 bases and 0 bases, there was a span of 12 bases. Per germline, CDR1 KGHSH and CDR2 LQKENI.

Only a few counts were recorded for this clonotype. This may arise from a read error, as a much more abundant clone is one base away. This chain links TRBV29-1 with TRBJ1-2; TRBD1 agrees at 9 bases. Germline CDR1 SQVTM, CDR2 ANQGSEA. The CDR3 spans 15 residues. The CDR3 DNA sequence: TGCGGCGTTGACCCACCGGGACAGGGAAGGGGTGGCTACACCTTC. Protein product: CGVDPPGQGRGGYTF.

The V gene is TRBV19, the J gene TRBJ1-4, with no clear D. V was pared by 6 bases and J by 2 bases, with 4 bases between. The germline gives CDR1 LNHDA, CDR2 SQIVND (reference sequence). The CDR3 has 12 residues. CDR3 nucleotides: TGTGCCAGTAGACAGACTAATGAAAAACTGTTTTTT. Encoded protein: CASRQTNEKLFF. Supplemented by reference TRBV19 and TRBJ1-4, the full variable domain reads DGGITQSPKYLFRKEGQNVTLSCEQNLNHDAMYWYRQDPGQGLRLIYYSQIVNDFQKGDIAEGYSVSREKKESFPLTVTSAQKNPTAFYLCASRQTNEKLFFGSGTQLSVL.

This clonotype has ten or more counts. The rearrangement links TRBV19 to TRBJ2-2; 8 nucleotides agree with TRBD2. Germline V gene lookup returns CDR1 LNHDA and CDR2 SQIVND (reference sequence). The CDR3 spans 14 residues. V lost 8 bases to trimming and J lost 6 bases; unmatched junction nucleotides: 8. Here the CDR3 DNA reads TGTGCCAGTTCGCAACGGGGGGGCCCCGGGGAGCTGTTTTTT. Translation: CASSQRGGPGELFF.

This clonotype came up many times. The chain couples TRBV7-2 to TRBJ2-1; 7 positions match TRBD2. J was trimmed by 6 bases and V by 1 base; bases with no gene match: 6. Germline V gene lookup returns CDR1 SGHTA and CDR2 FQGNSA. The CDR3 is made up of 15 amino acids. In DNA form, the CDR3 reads TGTGCCAGCAGCTTAGTTCCGTGGGGGGGCAATGAGCAGTTCTTC. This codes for CASSLVPWGGNEQFF.

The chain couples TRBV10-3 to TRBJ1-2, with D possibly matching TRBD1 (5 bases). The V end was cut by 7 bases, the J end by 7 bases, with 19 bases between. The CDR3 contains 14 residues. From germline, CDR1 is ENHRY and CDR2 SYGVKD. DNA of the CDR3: TGTGCCATCAAAGCTTTGGGAGGGAGGGGTGGCTACACCTTC. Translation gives CAIKALGGRGGYTF.

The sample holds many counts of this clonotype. The CDR3 bases are TGCAGTGCTAGATTCCCAGCGGGGGTCACAGATACGCAGTATTTT. Its protein is CSARFPAGVTDTQYF. The chain has TRBV20-1 and TRBJ2-3, with 8 bases that match TRBD2. Losses at the gene ends were 2 bases for V and 2 bases for J; bases not matched to a gene: 6. The CDR3 has 15 residues. The germline gives CDR1 DFQATT, CDR2 SNEGSKA (reference sequence).

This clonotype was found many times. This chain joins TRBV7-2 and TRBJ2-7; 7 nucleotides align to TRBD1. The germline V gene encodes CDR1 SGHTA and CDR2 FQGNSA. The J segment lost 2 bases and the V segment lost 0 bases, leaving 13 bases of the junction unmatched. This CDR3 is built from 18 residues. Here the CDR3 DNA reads TGTGCCAGCAGCTTAGCGAGAAGGACAGGAACTTCAACCTACGAGCAGTACTTC. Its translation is CASSLARRTGTSTYEQYF.

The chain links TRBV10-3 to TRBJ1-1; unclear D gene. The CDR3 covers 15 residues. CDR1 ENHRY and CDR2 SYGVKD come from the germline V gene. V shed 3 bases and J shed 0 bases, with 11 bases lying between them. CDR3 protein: CAISDPGILNTEAFF. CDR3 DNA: TGTGCCATCAGTGATCCTGGGATACTGAACACTGAAGCTTTCTTT.

CDR3 coding DNA: TGTGCCAGCATTAGCGGGAGGTCGATGGGCACAGATACGCAGTATTTT. Protein: CASISGRSMGTDTQYF. The chain is built from TRBV7-6 and TRBJ2-3, with 10 nucleotides matching TRBD2. Germline trimming cut 7 bases from V and 1 base from J; bases unmatched to any gene: 8. CDR1 and CDR2 (germline): SGHVS, FNYEAQ. This CDR3 is 16 amino acids long.

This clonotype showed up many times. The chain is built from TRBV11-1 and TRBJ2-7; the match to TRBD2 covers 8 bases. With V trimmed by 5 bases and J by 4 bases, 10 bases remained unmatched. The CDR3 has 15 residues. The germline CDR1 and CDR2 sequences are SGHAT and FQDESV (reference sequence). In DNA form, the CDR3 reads TGTGCCAGCAGCCGGGGAGGACTAGCAATTTACGAGCAGTACTTC. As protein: CASSRGGLAIYEQYF.

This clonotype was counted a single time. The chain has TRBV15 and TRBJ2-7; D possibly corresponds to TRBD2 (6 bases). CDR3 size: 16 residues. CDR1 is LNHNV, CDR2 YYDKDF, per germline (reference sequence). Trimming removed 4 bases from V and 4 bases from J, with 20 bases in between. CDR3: CATSTPGLGVGYEQYF. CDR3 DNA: TGTGCCACCAGCACCCCGGGACTCGGGGTTGGGTACGAGCAGTACTTC.

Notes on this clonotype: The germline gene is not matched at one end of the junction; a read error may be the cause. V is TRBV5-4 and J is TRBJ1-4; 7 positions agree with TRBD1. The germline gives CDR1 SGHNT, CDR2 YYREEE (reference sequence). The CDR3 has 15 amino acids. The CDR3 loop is CASSLVRQGNEKLSF. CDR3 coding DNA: TGTGCCAGCAGTTTGGTGCGACAGGGTAATGAAAAACTGTCTTTT.

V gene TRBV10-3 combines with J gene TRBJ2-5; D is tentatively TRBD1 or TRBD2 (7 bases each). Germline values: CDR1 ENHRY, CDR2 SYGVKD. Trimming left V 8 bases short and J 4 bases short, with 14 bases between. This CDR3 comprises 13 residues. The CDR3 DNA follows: TGTGCCATCCAGGGGGGGCGGGGAGAGACCCAGTACTTC. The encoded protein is CAIQGGRGETQYF.

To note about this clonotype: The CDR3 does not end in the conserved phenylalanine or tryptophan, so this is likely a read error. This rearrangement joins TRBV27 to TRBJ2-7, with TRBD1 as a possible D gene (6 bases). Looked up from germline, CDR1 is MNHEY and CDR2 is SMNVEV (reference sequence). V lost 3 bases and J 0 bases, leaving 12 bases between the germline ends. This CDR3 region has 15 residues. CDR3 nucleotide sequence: TGTGCCAGCAGTTTTGGGGGCTTGAGCTCCTACGAGCAGTACTCC. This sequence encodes CASSFGGLSSYEQYS.

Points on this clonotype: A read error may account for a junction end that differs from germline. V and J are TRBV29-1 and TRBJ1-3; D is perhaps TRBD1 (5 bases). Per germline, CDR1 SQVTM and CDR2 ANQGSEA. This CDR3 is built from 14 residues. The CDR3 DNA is TGCAGCGTTGGACAGCAGAGTCCTGGGAACACCATATATTTT. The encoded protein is CSVGQQSPGNTIYF. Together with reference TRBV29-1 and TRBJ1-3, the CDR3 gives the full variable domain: SAVISQKPSRDICQRGTSLTIQCQVDSQVTMMFWYRQQPGQSLTLIATANQGSEATYESGFVIDKFPISRPNLTFSTLTVSNMSPEDSSIYLCSVGQQSPGNTIYFGEGSWLTVV.

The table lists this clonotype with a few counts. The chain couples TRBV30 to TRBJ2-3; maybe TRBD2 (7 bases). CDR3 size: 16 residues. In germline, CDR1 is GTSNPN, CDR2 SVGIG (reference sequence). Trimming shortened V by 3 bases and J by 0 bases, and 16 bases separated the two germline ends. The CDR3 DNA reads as TGTGCCTGGAGAGAAGGAGGGGGGGTTAGCACAGATACGCAGTATTTT. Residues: CAWREGGGVSTDTQYF.

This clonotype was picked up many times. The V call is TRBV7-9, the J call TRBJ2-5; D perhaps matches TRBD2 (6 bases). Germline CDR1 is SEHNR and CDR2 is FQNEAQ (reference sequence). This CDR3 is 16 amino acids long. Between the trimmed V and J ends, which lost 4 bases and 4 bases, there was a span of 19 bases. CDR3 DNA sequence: TGTGCCAGCAGCTCAAGGCGACTAGTTAGCGGAGAGACCCAGTACTTC. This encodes CASSSRRLVSGETQYF.

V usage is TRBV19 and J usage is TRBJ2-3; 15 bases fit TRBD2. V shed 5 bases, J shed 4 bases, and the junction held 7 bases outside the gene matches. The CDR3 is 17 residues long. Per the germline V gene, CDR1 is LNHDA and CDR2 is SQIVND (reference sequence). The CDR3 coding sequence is TGTGCCAGTAGTGGGCGGACTAGCGGGGGGGCCCCAGATACGCAGTATTTT. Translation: CASSGRTSGGAPDTQYF.

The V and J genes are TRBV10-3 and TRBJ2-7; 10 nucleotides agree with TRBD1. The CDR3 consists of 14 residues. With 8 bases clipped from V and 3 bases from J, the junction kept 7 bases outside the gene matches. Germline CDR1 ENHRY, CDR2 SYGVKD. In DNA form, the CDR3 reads TGTGCCATCGTCGCCGGGACAGGGGACTACGAGCAGTACTTC. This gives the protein CAIVAGTGDYEQYF.

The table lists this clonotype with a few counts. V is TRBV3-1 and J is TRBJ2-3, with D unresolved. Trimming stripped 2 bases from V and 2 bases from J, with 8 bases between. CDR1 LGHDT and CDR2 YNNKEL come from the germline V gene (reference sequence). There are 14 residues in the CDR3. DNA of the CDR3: TGTGCCAGCAGCCAATCGGTGTCCACAGATACGCAGTATTTT. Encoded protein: CASSQSVSTDTQYF.

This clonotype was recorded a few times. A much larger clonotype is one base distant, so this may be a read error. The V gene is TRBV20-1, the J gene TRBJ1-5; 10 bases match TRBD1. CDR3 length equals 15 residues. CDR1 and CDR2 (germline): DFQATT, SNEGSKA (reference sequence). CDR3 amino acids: CNPRDRGTGNQPQHF. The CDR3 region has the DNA TGCAATCCAAGGGACAGGGGTACGGGCAATCAGCCCCAGCATTTT.

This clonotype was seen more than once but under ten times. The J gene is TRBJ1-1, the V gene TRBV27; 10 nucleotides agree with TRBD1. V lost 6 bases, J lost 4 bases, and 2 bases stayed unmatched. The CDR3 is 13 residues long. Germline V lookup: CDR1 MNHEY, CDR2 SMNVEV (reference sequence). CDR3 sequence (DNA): TGTGCCAGCAGACGGACAGGGGGCACTGAAGCTTTCTTT. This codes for CASRRTGGTEAFF.